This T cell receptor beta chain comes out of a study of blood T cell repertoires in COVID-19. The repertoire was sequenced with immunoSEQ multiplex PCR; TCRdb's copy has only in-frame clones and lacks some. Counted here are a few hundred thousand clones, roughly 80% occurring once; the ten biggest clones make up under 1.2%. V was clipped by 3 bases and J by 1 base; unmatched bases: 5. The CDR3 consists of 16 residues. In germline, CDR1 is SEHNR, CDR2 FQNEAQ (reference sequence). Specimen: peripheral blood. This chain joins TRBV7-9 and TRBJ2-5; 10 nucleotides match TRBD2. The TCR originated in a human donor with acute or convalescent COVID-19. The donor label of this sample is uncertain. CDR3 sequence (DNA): TGTGCCAGCAGCTTGCTAGCGGGGGAATCCCAAGAGACCCAGTACTTC. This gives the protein CASSLLAGESQETQYF.